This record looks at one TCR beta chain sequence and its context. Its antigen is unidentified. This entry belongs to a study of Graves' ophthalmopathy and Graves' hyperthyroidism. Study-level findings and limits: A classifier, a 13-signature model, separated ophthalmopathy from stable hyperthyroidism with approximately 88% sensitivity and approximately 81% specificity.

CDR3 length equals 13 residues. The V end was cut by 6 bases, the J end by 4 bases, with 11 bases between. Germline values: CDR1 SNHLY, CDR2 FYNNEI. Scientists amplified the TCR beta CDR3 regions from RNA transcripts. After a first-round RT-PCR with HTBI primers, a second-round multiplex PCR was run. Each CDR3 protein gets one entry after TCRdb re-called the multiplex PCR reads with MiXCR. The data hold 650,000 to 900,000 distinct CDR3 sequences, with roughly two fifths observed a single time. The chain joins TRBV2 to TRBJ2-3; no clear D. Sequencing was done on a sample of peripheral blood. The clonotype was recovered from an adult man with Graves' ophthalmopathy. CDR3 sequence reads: CASSRVVADTQYF. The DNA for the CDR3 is TGTGCCAGCAGCCGAGTAGTGGCAGATACGCAGTATTTT.